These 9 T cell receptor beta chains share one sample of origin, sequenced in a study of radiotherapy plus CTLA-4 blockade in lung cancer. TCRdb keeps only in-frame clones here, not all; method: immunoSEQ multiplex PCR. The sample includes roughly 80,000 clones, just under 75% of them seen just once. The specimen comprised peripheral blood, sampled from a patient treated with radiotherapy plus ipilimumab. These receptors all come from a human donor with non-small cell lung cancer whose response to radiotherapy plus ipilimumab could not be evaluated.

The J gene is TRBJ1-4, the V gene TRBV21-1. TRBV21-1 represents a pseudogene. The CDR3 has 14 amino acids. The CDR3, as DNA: TGTGCCAGGTCGGGGGTGAGTGGGAATGAAAAACTGTTTTTT. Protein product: CARSGVSGNEKLFF.

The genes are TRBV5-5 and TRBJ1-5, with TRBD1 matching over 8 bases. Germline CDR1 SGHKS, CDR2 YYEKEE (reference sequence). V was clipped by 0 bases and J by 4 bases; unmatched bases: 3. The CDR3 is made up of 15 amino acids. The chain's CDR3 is CASSLAWTGNQPQHF. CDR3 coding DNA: TGTGCCAGCAGCTTGGCCTGGACAGGGAATCAGCCCCAGCATTTT.

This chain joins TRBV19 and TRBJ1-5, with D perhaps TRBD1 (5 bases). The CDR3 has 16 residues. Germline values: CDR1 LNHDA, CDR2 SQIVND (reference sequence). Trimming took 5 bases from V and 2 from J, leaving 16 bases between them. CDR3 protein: CASSLDQGKGNQPQHF. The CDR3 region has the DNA TGTGCCAGTAGTCTCGACCAGGGTAAAGGCAATCAGCCCCAGCATTTT.

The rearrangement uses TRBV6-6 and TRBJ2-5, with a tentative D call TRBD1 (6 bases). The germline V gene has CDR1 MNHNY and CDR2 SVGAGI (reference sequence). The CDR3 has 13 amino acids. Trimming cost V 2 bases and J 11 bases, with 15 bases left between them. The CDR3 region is CASSYMDSQEQYF. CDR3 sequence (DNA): TGTGCCAGCAGTTACATGGACAGTCAAGAGCAGTACTTC.

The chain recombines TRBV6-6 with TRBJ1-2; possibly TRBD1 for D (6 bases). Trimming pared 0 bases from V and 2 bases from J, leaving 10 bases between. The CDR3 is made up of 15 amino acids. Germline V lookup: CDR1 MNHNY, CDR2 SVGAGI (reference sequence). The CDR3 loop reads CASSYSGDTNYGYTF. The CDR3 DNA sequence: TGTGCCAGCAGTTACTCGGGGGACACCAACTATGGCTACACCTTC.

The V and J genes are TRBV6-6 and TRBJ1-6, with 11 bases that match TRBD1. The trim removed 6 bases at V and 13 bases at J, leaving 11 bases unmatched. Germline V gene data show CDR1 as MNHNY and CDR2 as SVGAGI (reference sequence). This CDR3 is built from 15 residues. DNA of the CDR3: TGTGCCAGCAGCCGAACCGGGACAGGGGGTATTCCCCTCCACTTT. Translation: CASSRTGTGGIPLHF.

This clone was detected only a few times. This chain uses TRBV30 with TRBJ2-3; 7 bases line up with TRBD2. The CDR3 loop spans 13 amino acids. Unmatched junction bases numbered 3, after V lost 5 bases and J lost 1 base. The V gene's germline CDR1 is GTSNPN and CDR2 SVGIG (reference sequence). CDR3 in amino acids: CAWQRGRTDTQYF. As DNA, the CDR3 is TGTGCCTGGCAGCGGGGTCGCACAGATACGCAGTATTTT. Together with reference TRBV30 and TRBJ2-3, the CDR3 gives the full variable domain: SQTIHQWPATLVQPVGSPLSLECTVEGTSNPNLYWYRQAAGRGLQLLFYSVGIGQISSEVPQNLSASRPQDRQFILSSKKLLLSDSGFYLCAWQRGRTDTQYFGPGTRLTVL.

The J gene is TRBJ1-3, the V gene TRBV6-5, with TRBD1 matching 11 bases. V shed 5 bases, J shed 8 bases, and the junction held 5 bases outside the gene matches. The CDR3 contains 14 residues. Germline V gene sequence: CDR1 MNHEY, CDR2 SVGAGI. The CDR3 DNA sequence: TGTGCCAGCAGTGATGGACAGGGGGCAGACACCATATATTTT. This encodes CASSDGQGADTIYF.

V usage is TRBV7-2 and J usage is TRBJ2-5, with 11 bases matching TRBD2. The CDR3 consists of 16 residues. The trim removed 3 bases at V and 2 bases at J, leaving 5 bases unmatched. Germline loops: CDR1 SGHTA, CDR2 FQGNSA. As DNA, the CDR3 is TGTGCCAGCAGCTTCCGACTAGCGGGGCAACAAGAGACCCAGTACTTC. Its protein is CASSFRLAGQQETQYF. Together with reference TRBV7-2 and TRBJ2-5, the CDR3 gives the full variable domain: GAGVSQSPSNKVTEKGKDVELRCDPISGHTALYWYRQSLGQGLEFLIYFQGNSAPDKSGLPSDRFSAERTGGSVSTLTIQRTQQEDSAVYLCASSFRLAGQQETQYFGPGTRLLVL.